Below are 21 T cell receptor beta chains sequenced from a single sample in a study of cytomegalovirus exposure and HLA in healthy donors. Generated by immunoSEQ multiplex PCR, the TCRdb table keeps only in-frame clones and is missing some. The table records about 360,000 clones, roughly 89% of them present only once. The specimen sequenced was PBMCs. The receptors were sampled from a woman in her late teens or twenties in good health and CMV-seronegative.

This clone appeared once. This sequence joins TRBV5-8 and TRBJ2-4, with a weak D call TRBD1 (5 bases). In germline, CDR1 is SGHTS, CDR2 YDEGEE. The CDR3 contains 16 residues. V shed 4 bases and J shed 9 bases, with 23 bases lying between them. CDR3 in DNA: TGTGCCAGCAGCCTCGGACCGACCAGGGCCTTGGGCATTCAGTACTTC. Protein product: CASSLGPTRALGIQYF.

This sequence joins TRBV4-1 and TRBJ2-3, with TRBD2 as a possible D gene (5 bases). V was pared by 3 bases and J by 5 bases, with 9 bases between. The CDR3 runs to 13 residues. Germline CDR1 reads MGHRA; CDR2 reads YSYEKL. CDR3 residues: CASSQGEQDTQYF. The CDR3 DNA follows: TGCGCCAGCAGCCAGGGAGAACAAGATACGCAGTATTTT.

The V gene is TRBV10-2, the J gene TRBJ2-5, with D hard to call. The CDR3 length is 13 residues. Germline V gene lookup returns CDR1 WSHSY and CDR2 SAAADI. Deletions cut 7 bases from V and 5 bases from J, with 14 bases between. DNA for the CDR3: TGCGCCAGCACTAACCGTCTGAGGGAGACCCAGTACTTC. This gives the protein CASTNRLRETQYF.

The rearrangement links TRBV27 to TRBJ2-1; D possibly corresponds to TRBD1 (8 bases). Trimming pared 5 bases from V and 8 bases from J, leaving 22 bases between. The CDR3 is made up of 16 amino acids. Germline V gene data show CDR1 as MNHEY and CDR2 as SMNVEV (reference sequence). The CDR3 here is CASSGTGGARLYEQFF. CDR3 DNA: TGTGCCAGCAGTGGAACAGGGGGGGCCCGTTTATATGAGCAGTTCTTC.

CDR3: CASSLGGSDTQYF. In nucleotides, the CDR3 is TGTGCCAGCAGCTTAGGAGGGTCAGATACGCAGTATTTT. The chain combines TRBV11-2 with TRBJ2-3; D perhaps matches TRBD2 (5 bases). CDR3 length: 13 residues. Germline-derived CDR1 and CDR2 are SGHAT and FQNNGV. V lost 1 base to trimming and J lost 4 bases, with 6 bases between them.

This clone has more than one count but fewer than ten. CDR3 nucleotide sequence: TGTGCCAGCAGTGATGGTCCAGGGCGTACCGGGGAGCTGTTTTTT. Its protein is CASSDGPGRTGELFF. This rearrangement joins TRBV2 to TRBJ2-2, with D maybe TRBD1 (5 bases). CDR3 size: 15 residues. V dropped 3 bases and J dropped 5 bases, with 13 bases sitting between them. The germline CDR1 and CDR2 sequences are SNHLY and FYNNEI.

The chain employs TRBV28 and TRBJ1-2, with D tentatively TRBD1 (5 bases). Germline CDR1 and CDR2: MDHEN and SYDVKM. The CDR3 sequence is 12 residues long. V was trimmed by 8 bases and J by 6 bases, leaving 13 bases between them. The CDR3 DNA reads TGTGCCAGCGCAACTGGGGCCCATGGCTACACCTTC. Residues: CASATGAHGYTF.

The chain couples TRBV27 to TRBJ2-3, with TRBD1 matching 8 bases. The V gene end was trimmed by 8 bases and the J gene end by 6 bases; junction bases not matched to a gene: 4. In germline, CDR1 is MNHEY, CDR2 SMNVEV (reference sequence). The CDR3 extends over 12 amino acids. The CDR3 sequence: CASSGGLDTQYF. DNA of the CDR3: TGTGCCAGCTCAGGGGGCTTGGATACGCAGTATTTT.

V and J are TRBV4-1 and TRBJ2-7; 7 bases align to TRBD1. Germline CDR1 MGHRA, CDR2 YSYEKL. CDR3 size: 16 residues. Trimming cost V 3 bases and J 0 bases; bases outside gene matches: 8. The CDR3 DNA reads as TGCGCCAGCAGCCAGCTGGGACAGAGGAGCTCCTACGAGCAGTACTTC. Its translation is CASSQLGQRSSYEQYF.

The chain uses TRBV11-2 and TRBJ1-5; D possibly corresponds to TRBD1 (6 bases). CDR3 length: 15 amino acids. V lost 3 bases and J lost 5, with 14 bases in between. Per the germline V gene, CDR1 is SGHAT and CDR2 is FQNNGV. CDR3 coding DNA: TGTGCCAGCAGCTTTACGGGGGGCAGGGATCAGCCCCAGCATTTT. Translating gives CASSFTGGRDQPQHF.

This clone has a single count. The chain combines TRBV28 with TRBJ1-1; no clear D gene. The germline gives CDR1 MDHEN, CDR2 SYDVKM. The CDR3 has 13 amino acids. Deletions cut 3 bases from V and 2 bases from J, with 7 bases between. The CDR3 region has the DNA TGTGCCAGCAGTTTGCAGGCCAACACTGAAGCTTTCTTT. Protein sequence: CASSLQANTEAFF.

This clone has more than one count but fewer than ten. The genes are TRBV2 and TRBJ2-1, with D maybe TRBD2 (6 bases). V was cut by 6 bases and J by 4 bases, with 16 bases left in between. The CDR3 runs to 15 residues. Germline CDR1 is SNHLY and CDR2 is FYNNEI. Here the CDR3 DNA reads TGTGCCAGCAGACAGACGGGACTGCCTTACAATGAGCAGTTCTTC. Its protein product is CASRQTGLPYNEQFF.

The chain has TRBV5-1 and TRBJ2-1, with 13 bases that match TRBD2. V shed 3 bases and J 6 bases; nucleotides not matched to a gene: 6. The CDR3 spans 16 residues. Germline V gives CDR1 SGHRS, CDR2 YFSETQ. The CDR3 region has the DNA TGCGCCAGCAGCTCTCAAACTAGCGGGAGGGGCAATGAGCAGTTCTTC. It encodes CASSSQTSGRGNEQFF. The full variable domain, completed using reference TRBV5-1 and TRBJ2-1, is KAGVTQTPRYLIKTRGQQVTLSCSPISGHRSVSWYQQTPGQGLQFLFEYFSETQRNKGNFPGRFSGRQFSNSRSEMNVSTLELGDSALYLCASSSQTSGRGNEQFFGPGTRLTVL.

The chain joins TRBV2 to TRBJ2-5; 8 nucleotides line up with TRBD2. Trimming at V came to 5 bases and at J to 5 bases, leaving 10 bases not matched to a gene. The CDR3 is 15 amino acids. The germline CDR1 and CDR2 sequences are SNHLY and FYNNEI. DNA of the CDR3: TGTGCCAGCAGTCAGAGCGGGGGCCCTAGGGAGACCCAGTACTTC. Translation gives CASSQSGGPRETQYF.

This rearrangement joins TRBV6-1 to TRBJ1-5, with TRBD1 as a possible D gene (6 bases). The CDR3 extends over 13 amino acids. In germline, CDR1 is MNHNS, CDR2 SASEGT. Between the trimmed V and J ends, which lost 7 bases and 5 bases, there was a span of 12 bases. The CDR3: CASTKGGHQPQHF. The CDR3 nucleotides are TGTGCCAGCACTAAGGGGGGGCATCAGCCCCAGCATTTT.

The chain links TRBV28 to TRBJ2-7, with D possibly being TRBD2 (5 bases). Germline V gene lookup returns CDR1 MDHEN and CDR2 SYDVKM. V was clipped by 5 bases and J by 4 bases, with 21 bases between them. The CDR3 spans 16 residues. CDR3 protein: CASSALPSGGGYEQYF. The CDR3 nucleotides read TGTGCCAGCAGTGCCCTACCCAGCGGAGGAGGTTACGAGCAGTACTTC.

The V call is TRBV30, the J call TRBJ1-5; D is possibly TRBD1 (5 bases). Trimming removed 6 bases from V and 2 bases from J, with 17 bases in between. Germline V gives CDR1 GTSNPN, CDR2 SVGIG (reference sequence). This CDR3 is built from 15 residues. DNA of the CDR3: TGTGCCTGCACCATTTGGGGGGAGGGCAATCAGCCCCAGCATTTT. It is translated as CACTIWGEGNQPQHF.

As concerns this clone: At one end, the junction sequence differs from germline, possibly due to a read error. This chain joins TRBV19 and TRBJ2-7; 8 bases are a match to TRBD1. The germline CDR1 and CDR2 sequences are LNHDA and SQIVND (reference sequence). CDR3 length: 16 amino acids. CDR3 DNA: TGTGCCAGTAGTATCCAGGACAGGGTGAAGTCCTCCGAGCAGTACTTC. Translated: CASSIQDRVKSSEQYF.

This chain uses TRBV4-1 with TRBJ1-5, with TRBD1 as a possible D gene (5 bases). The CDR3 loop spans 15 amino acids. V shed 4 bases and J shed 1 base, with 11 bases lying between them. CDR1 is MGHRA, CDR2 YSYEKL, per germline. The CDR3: CASSLRGGSNQPQHF. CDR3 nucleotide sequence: TGCGCCAGCAGCCTCCGCGGGGGAAGCAATCAGCCCCAGCATTTT.

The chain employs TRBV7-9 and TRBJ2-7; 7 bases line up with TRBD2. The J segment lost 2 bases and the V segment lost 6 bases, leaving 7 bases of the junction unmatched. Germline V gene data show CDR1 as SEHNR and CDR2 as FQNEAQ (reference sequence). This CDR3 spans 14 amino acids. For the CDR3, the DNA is TGTGCCAGCAGTGCCCGGGGGGTAGCCTACGAGCAGTACTTC. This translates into CASSARGVAYEQYF.

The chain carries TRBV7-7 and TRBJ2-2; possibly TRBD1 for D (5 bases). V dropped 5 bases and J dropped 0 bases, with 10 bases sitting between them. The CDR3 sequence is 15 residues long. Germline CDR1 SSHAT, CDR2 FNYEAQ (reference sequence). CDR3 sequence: CASSATGANTGELFF. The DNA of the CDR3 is TGTGCCAGCAGCGCTACAGGAGCGAACACCGGGGAGCTGTTTTTT.